These 11 T cell receptor beta chains came from one sample sequenced in a study of OX40 agonist ivuxolimab in advanced cancers. Data came from immunoSEQ multiplex PCR; TCRdb stores just in-frame clones and leaves some out. The data show about 73,000 clones, about 90% seen once. This material consisted of CD4+ or CD8+ T cells sorted from blood, taken in a trial of the OX40 agonist ivuxolimab. These receptors all come from an adult with an advanced solid tumor such as melanoma, head and neck, liver or kidney cancer.

The rearrangement uses TRBV5-1 and TRBJ1-1; D may be TRBD1 (5 bases). The CDR3 length is 12 residues. Deletions cut 7 bases from V and 7 bases from J, with 14 bases between. Per germline, CDR1 SGHRS and CDR2 YFSETQ. CDR3 bases: TGCGCCAGCTCAGCTTGGGACGGTGAAGCTTTCTTT. Its protein product is CASSAWDGEAFF.

The chain combines TRBV6-6 with TRBJ1-2; D gene ambiguous. The CDR3 sequence is 12 residues long. V shed 0 bases and J shed 7 bases, with 6 bases lying between them. Germline V lookup: CDR1 MNHNY, CDR2 SVGAGI (reference sequence). This CDR3 reads CASSYSNSGYTF. Written as DNA, the CDR3 is TGTGCCAGCAGTTACTCAAATAGTGGCTACACCTTC.

The CDR3 DNA sequence: TGTGCCAGTACCCAGAGCTCCTACAATGAGCAGTTCTTC. This codes for CASTQSSYNEQFF. V usage is TRBV19 and J usage is TRBJ2-1; no reliable D call. The CDR3 loop spans 13 amino acids. The V and J ends lost 7 bases and 0 bases respectively, with 7 bases between them. In germline, CDR1 is LNHDA, CDR2 SQIVND (reference sequence).

J is TRBJ2-1 and V is TRBV9; D not resolved. The germline gives CDR1 SGDLS, CDR2 YYNGEE. The CDR3 extends over 15 amino acids. The V end lost 0 bases, the J end lost 1 base, and 8 bases lay between the germline ends. For the CDR3, the DNA is TGTGCCAGCAGCGTAGCTATAAGATCCTACAATGAGCAGTTCTTC. Translating gives CASSVAIRSYNEQFF. The full variable domain, completed using reference TRBV9 and TRBJ2-1, is DSGVTQTPKHLITATGQRVTLRCSPRSGDLSVYWYQQSLDQGLQFLIQYYNGEERAKGNILERFSAQQFPDLHSELNLSSLELGDSALYFCASSVAIRSYNEQFFGPGTRLTVL.

This chain uses TRBV28 with TRBJ2-7; 12 nucleotides agree with TRBD2. The CDR3 extends over 19 amino acids. CDR1 and CDR2 (germline): MDHEN, SYDVKM. With V trimmed by 5 bases and J by 3 bases, 17 bases remained unmatched. DNA of the CDR3: TGTGCCAGCAGTCTGGAAGGGACTAGCGGGCACGCTAAATTCTACGAGCAGTACTTC. Translation gives CASSLEGTSGHAKFYEQYF.

V and J are TRBV9 and TRBJ2-7; 9 bases map to TRBD1. J was trimmed by 1 base and V by 0 bases; bases with no gene match: 5. This CDR3 is built from 16 residues. Germline V gives CDR1 SGDLS, CDR2 YYNGEE. CDR3 region: CASSVDTGGLSYEQYF. The CDR3, as DNA: TGTGCCAGCAGCGTAGACACAGGGGGCTTGTCCTACGAGCAGTACTTC.

The rearrangement joins TRBV4-1 to TRBJ2-3; TRBD2 aligns across 9 bases. The V gene's germline CDR1 is MGHRA and CDR2 YSYEKL. Trimming at V came to 4 bases and at J to 0 bases, leaving 2 bases not matched to a gene. The CDR3 sequence is 15 residues long. The CDR3 DNA sequence: TGCGCCAGCAGCCTCACTAGCGGGAGCACAGATACGCAGTATTTT. Amino acid sequence: CASSLTSGSTDTQYF.

This chain joins TRBV7-9 and TRBJ1-5; D remains unclear. Per the germline V gene, CDR1 is SEHNR and CDR2 is FQNEAQ (reference sequence). V lost 2 bases and J lost 6, with 5 bases in between. CDR3 length: 12 residues. The CDR3 DNA follows: TGTGCCAGCAGCTTATTCGGTCAGCCCCAGCATTTT. Protein: CASSLFGQPQHF.

The chain links TRBV30 to TRBJ2-7; TRBD1 agrees at 8 bases. The CDR3 length is 12 residues. Per the germline V gene, CDR1 is GTSNPN and CDR2 is SVGIG (reference sequence). J gave up 4 bases and V 6 bases, and 5 bases lay outside the gene matches. The CDR3 is CACQGAIYEQYF. In DNA, the CDR3 is TGTGCCTGTCAGGGGGCTATTTACGAGCAGTACTTC.

The gene calls are TRBV28 and TRBJ1-1; D is unclear. Germline lookup yields CDR1 MDHEN and CDR2 SYDVKM. This CDR3 comprises 13 residues. Deletions cut 3 bases from V and 2 bases from J, with 7 bases between. CDR3 residues: CASSLGYNTEAFF. The CDR3 DNA sequence: TGTGCCAGCAGTTTGGGGTATAACACTGAAGCTTTCTTT.

This clone was picked up one time. The rearrangement uses TRBV5-1 and TRBJ2-7; D is ambiguous. This CDR3 is built from 15 residues. Germline values: CDR1 SGHRS, CDR2 YFSETQ. V lost 3 bases and J lost 9, with 22 bases in between. This CDR3 reads CASSWLGDNTSGQYF. CDR3 coding DNA: TGCGCCAGCAGCTGGTTAGGAGACAACACCTCGGGGCAGTACTTC.